Below are 17 T cell receptor beta chains sequenced from a single sample in a study of response to subunit inactivated influenza vaccine. Via MiXCR, TCRdb re-called the RT-PCR reads, giving one row per CDR3 protein. The profile covers hundreds of thousands of distinct CDR3 sequences, with 15% to 20% appearing a single time and about 3% taken by the ten largest. The material sequenced was CD4+ T cells sorted from PBMCs, taken about 24 months after vaccination. These TCRs come from a man aged 50 to 69 who received an inactivated influenza vaccine.

This clonotype was seen a single time. The rearrangement joins TRBV5-6 to TRBJ1-2; no clear D gene. V lost 0 bases and J lost 8, with 8 bases in between. CDR1 and CDR2 (germline): SGHDT, YYEEEE. CDR3 length equals 12 residues. Here the CDR3 DNA reads TGTGCCAGCAGCTTGGAGGCGGCAGGCTACACCTTC. Protein sequence: CASSLEAAGYTF.

This clonotype was recorded at least ten times. This chain connects TRBV11-3 to TRBJ2-1, with 8 positions matching TRBD2. Germline V lookup: CDR1 SGHNT, CDR2 YENEEA. V dropped 3 bases and J dropped 4; count of bases not matched to a gene: 14. The CDR3 length is 18 residues. The CDR3 DNA reads as TGTGCCAGCAGCTTCAGTCTGGAGTCGCGGGAGGTTTACAATGAGCAGTTCTTC. Its translation: CASSFSLESREVYNEQFF.

Many counts were recorded for this clonotype. The chain links TRBV5-1 to TRBJ2-7, with D perhaps matching TRBD1 (6 bases). V was clipped by 4 bases and J by 6 bases, with 11 bases between them. The CDR3 is 12 residues long. Germline CDR1 reads SGHRS; CDR2 reads YFSETQ. CDR3 loop: CASSNRVGEQYF. DNA for the CDR3: TGCGCCAGCAGCAACAGGGTCGGCGAGCAGTACTTC.

The V call is TRBV3-1, the J call TRBJ2-1; 7 bases are a match to TRBD1. Germline values: CDR1 LGHDT, CDR2 YNNKEL (reference sequence). V shed 3 bases and J 9 bases; nucleotides not matched to a gene: 8. This CDR3 is built from 14 residues. CDR3 DNA: TGTGCCAGCAGCCATAGAAACAGGGGAAGTGAGCAGTTCTTC. Translating gives CASSHRNRGSEQFF.

This clonotype was counted only a few times. The J gene is TRBJ1-1, the V gene TRBV27; weak D call: TRBD1 (5 bases). Germline V lookup: CDR1 MNHEY, CDR2 SMNVEV (reference sequence). The CDR3 length is 15 residues. V lost 1 base to trimming and J lost 5 bases, with 14 bases between them. The CDR3 protein is CASSLYGGGVTEAFF. The CDR3 DNA reads as TGTGCCAGCAGTTTATACGGGGGGGGAGTTACTGAAGCTTTCTTT.

This clonotype was seen many times. This chain joins TRBV20-1 and TRBJ2-3; D is uncertain. Germline V CDR1 and CDR2: DFQATT, SNEGSKA (reference sequence). The CDR3 length is 15 residues. V lost 3 bases to trimming and J lost 2 bases, with 15 bases between them. The CDR3 DNA follows: TGCAGTGCTAGGCCAGGCAGCCGATACACAGATACGCAGTATTTT. Amino acids: CSARPGSRYTDTQYF.

In its sample, this clonotype was seen a few times. CDR3 protein: CASSPYGDTQYF. In nucleotides, the CDR3 is TGTGCCAGCAGCCCTTATGGGGATACGCAGTATTTT. The chain recombines TRBV9 with TRBJ2-3, with D uncertain. V was cut by 4 bases and J by 6 bases, with 9 bases left in between. CDR1 and CDR2 (germline): SGDLS, YYNGEE. This CDR3 comprises 12 residues.

This clonotype was counted a few times. The rearrangement links TRBV7-2 to TRBJ2-3; weak D call: TRBD2 (5 bases). This CDR3 is 12 amino acids long. Germline CDR1 and CDR2: SGHTA and FQGNSA. V was pared by 5 bases and J by 12 bases, with 15 bases between. The CDR3 coding sequence is TGTGCCAGCAGCCTCAATGGTGGGAGACAGTATTTT. This sequence encodes CASSLNGGRQYF.

The chain combines TRBV6-2 or TRBV6-3 with TRBJ2-5; a weak D match, TRBD2 (5 bases). In germline, CDR1 is MNHEY, CDR2 SVGEGT. V lost 0 bases and J lost 4, with 18 bases in between. The CDR3 runs 17 residues. CDR3 sequence reads: CASSYSRVLVLPETQYF. The CDR3 nucleotides read TGTGCCAGCAGTTACTCACGCGTACTAGTTCTACCAGAGACCCAGTACTTC.

In this sample, this clonotype turned up once. Here the CDR3 DNA reads TGCAGCGTTGGTCGGACTATTTACAATGAGCAGTTCTTC. Amino acids: CSVGRTIYNEQFF. The genes are TRBV29-1 and TRBJ2-1, with D perhaps TRBD2 (6 bases). V lost 4 bases, J lost 4 bases, and 11 bases lay in between. CDR1 is SQVTM and CDR2 is ANQGSEA in the germline V gene. This CDR3 spans 13 amino acids.

The V call is TRBV20-1, the J call TRBJ2-7; D tentatively reads TRBD1 or TRBD2 (5 bases each). Trimming shortened V by 0 bases and J by 4 bases, and 16 bases separated the two germline ends. CDR3 length: 15 residues. Germline loops: CDR1 DFQATT, CDR2 SNEGSKA (reference sequence). CDR3 in DNA: TGCAGTGCTAGAGACGGTCAGACGGGACCATACGAGCAGTACTTC. Translated, it gives CSARDGQTGPYEQYF.

This clonotype occurred many times. The chain's CDR3 is CSVEVSGASETQYF. CDR3 nucleotide sequence: TGCAGCGTTGAAGTGTCAGGGGCCTCGGAGACCCAGTACTTC. The V call is TRBV29-1, the J call TRBJ2-5; a weak D match, TRBD1 (6 bases). Germline CDR1 is SQVTM and CDR2 is ANQGSEA. CDR3 length: 14 residues. Trimming left V 1 base short and J 5 bases short, with 14 bases between.

This clonotype was observed a handful of times. The rearrangement uses TRBV5-1 and TRBJ1-2, with a weak D call TRBD1 (6 bases). The V gene's germline CDR1 is SGHRS and CDR2 YFSETQ. The CDR3 covers 14 residues. Trimming stripped 0 bases from V and 2 bases from J, with 8 bases between. The CDR3: CASSLVQGNYGYTF. CDR3 nucleotides: TGCGCCAGCAGCTTGGTTCAGGGGAACTATGGCTACACCTTC.

This clonotype was seen a handful of times. The chain has TRBV12-3 or TRBV12-4 and TRBJ2-3; D is perhaps TRBD1 (6 bases). The CDR3 is made up of 16 amino acids. The ends were cut back, 1 base at V and 4 bases at J, with 15 bases in the middle. The CDR3 bases are TGTGCCAGCAGTTTAGAAGCGCGCAGGGGAGCAGATACGCAGTATTTT. Its protein product is CASSLEARRGADTQYF.

In DNA form, the CDR3 reads TGTGCCACCAGCAGAAATCTCGGACAGGCCAGCTACGAGCAGTACTTC. The encoded protein is CATSRNLGQASYEQYF. The genes are TRBV15 and TRBJ2-7; 7 nucleotides agree with TRBD1. The CDR3 has 16 residues. Germline V CDR1 and CDR2: LNHNV, YYDKDF (reference sequence). The trim removed 2 bases at V and 3 bases at J, leaving 10 bases unmatched.

The chain links TRBV5-1 to TRBJ2-5, with 8 positions matching TRBD1. The CDR3 spans 15 residues. Trimming took 3 bases from V and 5 from J; bases not matched to a gene: 9. The germline V gene has CDR1 SGHRS and CDR2 YFSETQ. The CDR3 nucleotides are TGCGCCAGCAGCTGGAGGACAGGGCGATTGGAGACCCAGTACTTC. Amino acids: CASSWRTGRLETQYF.

The sample holds many counts of this clonotype. V is TRBV12-3 or TRBV12-4 and J is TRBJ1-1; perhaps TRBD1 as D (5 bases). The CDR3 consists of 14 residues. Trimming shortened V by 2 bases and J by 1 base, and 8 bases separated the two germline ends. Here the CDR3 reads CASSLMGGNTEAFF. CDR3 DNA: TGTGCCAGCAGTTTAATGGGGGGGAACACTGAAGCTTTCTTT.